This T cell receptor (beta chain) comes out of a study of T cell responses to AZD1222 COVID-19 vaccine. Germline V gives CDR1 SGHAT, CDR2 FQNNGV. This CDR3 is 13 amino acids long. The germline V and J ends were trimmed by 4 bases and 5 bases, with 9 bases remaining between them. Sequencing used immunoSEQ multiplex PCR; TCRdb keeps in-frame clones, though not all of them. The table includes roughly 100,000 clones, about 89% detected once. This chain uses TRBV11-2 with TRBJ2-1; tentative D call: TRBD1 (6 bases). The receptor comes from an adult in good health. Source: peripheral blood, taken on day 0 of AZD1222 vaccination. CDR3 nucleotide sequence: TGTGCCAGCAGCTCAGGGACAAACAATGAGCAGTTCTTC. It translates to CASSSGTNNEQFF.